Following are 21 T cell receptor beta chains from one sample sequenced in a study of chemoradiotherapy in HPV16-positive cancers. The method was immunoSEQ multiplex PCR; TCRdb's version includes in-frame clones alone and lacks a portion of them. The sample has approximately 940 clones, 60% to 80% seen once. Material: tumor tissue, obtained from a patient who underwent chemoradiotherapy. The receptors stem from a human donor with HPV-associated anogenital cancer.

V usage is TRBV10-1 and J usage is TRBJ2-7, with a possible D match to TRBD1 (6 bases). The CDR3 has 14 residues. With 5 bases removed from V and 2 bases from J, the gap between germline ends came to 13 bases. Germline V gene lookup returns CDR1 WNHNN and CDR2 SYGVQD (reference sequence). CDR3 coding DNA: TGCGCCAGCAGTCCGGGGCAGGGGCCCTACGAGCAGTACTTC. Encoded protein: CASSPGQGPYEQYF.

This rearrangement joins TRBV9 to TRBJ2-1; the match to TRBD2 covers 13 bases. Per the germline V gene, CDR1 is SGDLS and CDR2 is YYNGEE. The V gene end was trimmed by 4 bases and the J gene end by 8 bases; junction bases not matched to a gene: 6. The CDR3 is made up of 15 amino acids. The CDR3: CASSLTSGGAYEQFF. CDR3 bases: TGTGCCAGCAGCCTAACTAGCGGGGGGGCCTATGAGCAGTTCTTC.

This clone was detected only a few times. The chain couples TRBV2 to TRBJ2-7, with 7 positions matching TRBD2. The ends lost 8 bases at V and 7 bases at J; junction bases unmatched: 11. The CDR3 loop spans 13 amino acids. From germline, CDR1 is SNHLY and CDR2 FYNNEI. Here the CDR3 reads CASGERGVAEQYF. CDR3 sequence (DNA): TGTGCCAGCGGGGAACGGGGGGTGGCTGAGCAGTACTTC.

The gene calls are TRBV6-4 and TRBJ2-3, with no clear D. This CDR3 comprises 15 residues. Trimming removed 10 bases from V and 0 bases from J, with 17 bases in between. CDR1 is MRHNA and CDR2 is SNTAGT in the germline V gene. DNA of the CDR3: TGTGCCACCCTTCATCGCACAGCTAGCACAGATACGCAGTATTTT. It specifies CATLHRTASTDTQYF.

The chain combines TRBV19 with TRBJ2-5; the D gene is possibly TRBD1 (6 bases). The closer fit of TRBJ2-7 to the DNA end suggests the J call may be wrong. Germline-derived CDR1 and CDR2 are LNHDA and SQIVND (reference sequence). The CDR3 length is 13 residues. This CDR3 reads CASSMEQGYEQYF. CDR3 nucleotides: TGTGCCAGTAGTATGGAGCAGGGGTACGAGCAGTACTTC.

Only one count was recorded for this clone. The CDR3 loop is CASSVTGTSGPLSHEQYF. The DNA for the CDR3 is TGTGCCAGCAGTGTTACCGGGACTAGCGGGCCACTGTCCCACGAGCAGTACTTC. The V and J genes are TRBV27 and TRBJ2-5; 12 positions agree with TRBD2. The DNA end is a closer match to TRBJ2-7, so the J assignment may be wrong. In germline, CDR1 is MNHEY, CDR2 SMNVEV (reference sequence). The CDR3 is made up of 18 amino acids.

CDR3 residues: CASSEPRDSYEQYF. In DNA, the CDR3 is TGTGCCAGCAGTGAACCCCGGGACAGCTACGAGCAGTACTTC. This chain connects TRBV25-1 to TRBJ2-7; TRBD1 matches 7 bases. Looked up from germline, CDR1 is MGHDK and CDR2 is SYGVNS. Trimming removed 2 bases from V and 3 bases from J; junction bases left unmatched: 4. The CDR3 is made up of 14 amino acids.

This chain connects TRBV10-1 to TRBJ2-5; D perhaps matches TRBD1 (6 bases). Looked up from germline, CDR1 is WNHNN and CDR2 is SYGVQD (reference sequence). Trimming removed 1 base at V and 4 bases at J, with 10 bases between. This CDR3 is built from 14 residues. CDR3 sequence: CASSEFGRGETQYF. The CDR3 DNA is TGCGCCAGCAGTGAGTTCGGCAGGGGAGAGACCCAGTACTTC.

The sample holds a few counts of this clone. This rearrangement joins TRBV18 to TRBJ2-2, with a weak D call TRBD2 (6 bases). V lost 5 bases and J lost 3, with 13 bases in between. The length of the CDR3 is 15 residues. Germline values: CDR1 KGHSH, CDR2 LQKENI. DNA for the CDR3: TGTGCCAGCTCAACCGGGACTGGGTACACCGGGGAGCTGTTTTTT. It encodes CASSTGTGYTGELFF.

In this sample, this clone turned up once. This sequence joins TRBV13 and TRBJ1-2, with D perhaps matching TRBD1 (6 bases). The CDR3 extends over 14 amino acids. V was cut by 0 bases and J by 4 bases, with 9 bases left in between. Germline assignment: CDR1 PRHDT and CDR2 FYEKMQ (reference sequence). The DNA of the CDR3 is TGTGCCAGCAGCTTAGGAGGGACACCCTATGGCTACACCTTC. Its protein product is CASSLGGTPYGYTF.

The J gene is TRBJ2-7, the V gene TRBV4-3; 7 nucleotides match TRBD2. The germline V gene encodes CDR1 LGHNA and CDR2 YSLEER. Trimming cost V 0 bases and J 0 bases; bases outside gene matches: 2. The CDR3 consists of 15 residues. The CDR3 DNA follows: TGCGCCAGCAGCCAAGATTTAGCGGGCTCCTACGAGCAGTACTTC. It encodes CASSQDLAGSYEQYF.

The chain carries TRBV5-6 and TRBJ2-7; D remains unclear. Germline V gives CDR1 SGHDT, CDR2 YYEEEE. V was pared by 0 bases and J by 4 bases, with 2 bases between. This CDR3 is built from 11 residues. DNA for the CDR3: TGTGCCAGCAGCTTGGAATACGAGCAGTACTTC. It encodes CASSLEYEQYF.

This chain connects TRBV18 to TRBJ1-1; maybe TRBD1 (5 bases). The ends were cut back, 3 bases at V and 5 bases at J, with 16 bases in the middle. The CDR3 contains 15 residues. Germline CDR1 reads KGHSH; CDR2 reads LQKENI. CDR3 sequence (DNA): TGTGCCAGCTCACCCTCCGGGACGTGGGGGACTGAAGCTTTCTTT. This sequence encodes CASSPSGTWGTEAFF.

V gene TRBV6-1 combines with J gene TRBJ2-2; TRBD2 matches at 9 bases. The CDR3 is 14 residues long. V gave up 10 bases and J gave up 3 bases; unmatched junction bases: 6. Germline loops: CDR1 MNHNS, CDR2 SASEGT. CDR3 nucleotides: TGTGCCACCCGCCCTAGCGGGGACACCGGGGAGCTGTTTTTT. This codes for CATRPSGDTGELFF.

This sequence joins TRBV6-1 and TRBJ1-1, with D perhaps matching TRBD1 (5 bases). The CDR3 loop spans 15 amino acids. CDR1 and CDR2 from the germline V gene are MNHNS and SASEGT. Trimming pared 3 bases from V and 1 base from J, leaving 12 bases between. CDR3: CASSEEPRGNTEAFF. CDR3 DNA: TGTGCCAGCAGTGAGGAGCCTAGGGGGAACACTGAAGCTTTCTTT.

The chain carries TRBV7-9 and TRBJ2-6; D uncertain. Germline V gene sequence: CDR1 SEHNR, CDR2 FQNEAQ (reference sequence). This CDR3 has 17 amino acids. V was shortened by 0 bases and J by 0 bases, with 9 bases between the two germline ends. The DNA for the CDR3 is TGTGCCAGCAGCTTAGCTCGGCAAAGCTCTGGGGCCAACGTCCTGACTTTC. Encoded protein: CASSLARQSSGANVLTF.

By proportion, this clone is large. This sequence joins TRBV6-5 and TRBJ1-1, with unresolved D. CDR1 and CDR2 (germline): MNHEY, SVGAGI. V was shortened by 2 bases and J by 1 base, with 5 bases between the two germline ends. This CDR3 has 13 amino acids. The CDR3 nucleotides read TGTGCCAGCAGTTACACACAGAACACTGAAGCTTTCTTT. Residues: CASSYTQNTEAFF.

This chain links TRBV19 with TRBJ2-2, with 11 bases identical to TRBD1. CDR1 and CDR2 (germline): LNHDA, SQIVND (reference sequence). The CDR3 is 16 amino acids. The V and J ends lost 6 bases and 2 bases, in that order; junction bases with no gene match: 5. Here the CDR3 reads CASSRTGGFNTGELFF. In nucleotides, the CDR3 is TGTGCCAGTAGCCGGACAGGGGGCTTTAACACCGGGGAGCTGTTTTTT.

The chain couples TRBV9 to TRBJ2-1; TRBD2 matches at 8 bases. Trimming took 3 bases from V and 3 from J; bases not matched to a gene: 5. This CDR3 has 15 amino acids. Germline loops: CDR1 SGDLS, CDR2 YYNGEE. CDR3 coding DNA: TGTGCCAGCAGCGCGGGCGGGGGGCTCTACAATGAGCAGTTCTTC. Translated, it gives CASSAGGGLYNEQFF.

The chain recombines TRBV6-1 with TRBJ1-5; D gene uncertain. Germline V lookup: CDR1 MNHNS, CDR2 SASEGT. The CDR3 is 15 amino acids. With 0 bases removed from V and 4 bases from J, the gap between germline ends came to 10 bases. CDR3 bases: TGTGCCAGCAGTGAAGCCACAGCAAAAAATCAGCCCCAGCATTTT. As protein: CASSEATAKNQPQHF.

The CDR3 loop reads CASSVVSARGEAFF. CDR3 nucleotides: TGTGCCAGCAGCGTAGTTTCGGCGCGGGGCGAAGCTTTCTTT. The chain employs TRBV9 and TRBJ1-1; TRBD1 is a possible D gene (5 bases). Germline CDR1 SGDLS, CDR2 YYNGEE. CDR3 length: 14 residues. The V gene lost 0 bases and the J gene lost 8 bases, with 14 bases spanning the gap.